The 10 T cell receptor beta chains below were found in one sample sequenced in a study of T cells expressing NK-cell markers. TCRdb derives one entry per CDR3 protein from the 5' RACE reads, leaving out DNA. The listing contains approximately 150,000 distinct CDR3 sequences. Material: blood T cells: a sorted CD56 or NKG2C T cell subset, CD4+ or CD8+ T cells, or bulk PBMC T cells (not recorded which). These receptors originate from a man aged 18 to 30 in good health.

This sequence joins TRBV19 and TRBJ2-5; as DNA is missing, the TRBD1 call by TCRdb cannot be tested. The CDR3 is 14 residues long. Germline V gene lookup returns CDR1 LNHDA and CDR2 SQIVND (reference sequence). This CDR3 is CASSLEGAGKTQYF.

The chain employs TRBV30 and TRBJ2-1. Germline V gene data show CDR1 as GTSNPN and CDR2 as SVGIG (reference sequence). CDR3 size: 13 residues. CDR3 in amino acids: CAWSAVSYNEQFF.

V and J are TRBV5-6 and TRBJ2-5; there is no DNA to check the TCRdb D call of TRBD1. CDR1 SGHDT and CDR2 YYEEEE come from the germline V gene. This CDR3 has 15 amino acids. CDR3 sequence: CASSHKDRSGETQYF. Combining the CDR3 with reference TRBV5-6 and TRBJ2-5 gives the whole variable domain DAGVTQSPTHLIKTRGQQVTLRCSPKSGHDTVSWYQQALGQGPQFIFQYYEEEERQRGNFPDRFSGHQFPNYSSELNVNALLLGDSALYLCASSHKDRSGETQYFGPGTRLLVL.

The CDR3 region is CASSLFGNTGELFF. The chain recombines TRBV28 with TRBJ2-2. This CDR3 contains 14 residues. The germline V gene has CDR1 MDHEN and CDR2 SYDVKM.

The chain is built from TRBV18 and TRBJ2-1; checking the TCRdb D call of TRBD2 is not possible without DNA. This CDR3 has 16 residues. Germline assignment: CDR1 KGHSH and CDR2 LQKENI. The CDR3 protein is CASSPWASGSENEQFF.

J is TRBJ2-3 and V is TRBV7-9; TCRdb lists TRBD2, though no DNA is available to test this call. The CDR3 spans 16 residues. Germline assignment: CDR1 SEHNR and CDR2 FQNEAQ (reference sequence). CDR3 protein: CASSLDSSGRGDTQYF.

The rearrangement joins TRBV29-1 to TRBJ2-1; TCRdb reports TRBD2, a call that lacks DNA to check it against. The length of the CDR3 is 12 residues. The V gene's germline CDR1 is SQVTM and CDR2 ANQGSEA. The CDR3 sequence: CSVATSGGEQFF.

The chain links TRBV7-8 to TRBJ2-1; lacking DNA, the TRBD2 call made by TCRdb goes unchecked. The germline V gene encodes CDR1 SGHVS and CDR2 FQNEAQ. This CDR3 is 17 amino acids long. The CDR3 here is CASSSSGGGPSYNEQFF. The full variable domain, rest sourced from reference TRBV7-8 and TRBJ2-1, is GAGVSQSPRYKVAKRGQDVALRCDPISGHVSLFWYQQALGQGPEFLTYFQNEAQLDKSGLPSDRFFAERPEGSVSTLKIQRTQQEDSAVYLCASSSSGGGPSYNEQFFGPGTRLTVL.

The genes are TRBV30 and TRBJ2-1. Germline V gene data show CDR1 as GTSNPN and CDR2 as SVGIG (reference sequence). The CDR3 length is 14 residues. CDR3 protein: CAWSGESTDNEQFF.

The chain recombines TRBV30 with TRBJ2-7; the TCRdb call, TRBD1, lacks DNA for checking. Germline values: CDR1 GTSNPN, CDR2 SVGIG (reference sequence). The CDR3 has 15 residues. CDR3: CAWSFFAGHSYEQYF.